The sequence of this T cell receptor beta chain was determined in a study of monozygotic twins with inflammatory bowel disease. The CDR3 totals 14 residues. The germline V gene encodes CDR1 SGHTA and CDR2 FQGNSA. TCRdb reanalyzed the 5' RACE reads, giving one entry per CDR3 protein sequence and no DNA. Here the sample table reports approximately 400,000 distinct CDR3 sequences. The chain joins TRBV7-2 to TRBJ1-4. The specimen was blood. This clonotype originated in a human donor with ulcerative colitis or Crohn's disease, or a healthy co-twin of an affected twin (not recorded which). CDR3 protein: CASSFRGVNEKLFF.